These 30 T cell receptor beta chains originate from one sample sequenced in a study of T cell changes during pregnancy in multiple sclerosis. Assay: immunoSEQ multiplex PCR; the TCRdb copy retains only in-frame clones and omits some. Here the sample spans approximately 90,000 clones, approximately 89% being singletons. The starting material was peripheral blood, obtained in the first trimester of pregnancy. All receptors come from a female donor with multiple sclerosis, enrolled in a pregnancy study.

The gene calls are TRBV6-4 and TRBJ2-2, with D possibly being TRBD2 (5 bases). CDR3 size: 14 residues. V dropped 6 bases and J dropped 6 bases, with 14 bases sitting between them. CDR1 is MRHNA, CDR2 SNTAGT, per germline. The CDR3 DNA sequence: TGTGCCAGCAGCGCTAGCTATCTGTCCGGGGAGCTGTTTTTT. Translated: CASSASYLSGELFF.

V gene TRBV14 combines with J gene TRBJ2-3, with D possibly TRBD1 on 5 matching bases. Trimming took off 7 bases at V and 3 bases at J, with 17 bases between the two ends. CDR3 size: 15 residues. Per germline, CDR1 SGHDN and CDR2 FVKESK. The DNA of the CDR3 is TGTGCCAGCAAACCGGACACGCGGAGTACAGATACGCAGTATTTT. Protein: CASKPDTRSTDTQYF.

The rearrangement uses TRBV5-8 and TRBJ2-5, with 7 positions matching TRBD1. There are 14 residues in the CDR3. The V segment lost 1 base and the J segment 3 bases; nucleotides outside the gene matches: 3. Germline V gene data show CDR1 as SGHTS and CDR2 as YDEGEE. The CDR3 region is CASSLYRGEETQYF. The CDR3 DNA reads TGTGCCAGCAGCTTGTACAGGGGCGAAGAGACCCAGTACTTC.

This chain links TRBV15 with TRBJ1-5; D perhaps matches TRBD1 (6 bases). Deletions cut 1 base from V and 2 bases from J, with 9 bases between. Germline V gene data show CDR1 as LNHNV and CDR2 as YYDKDF (reference sequence). CDR3 length: 15 amino acids. The DNA for the CDR3 is TGTGCCACCAGCAGAGGCACAGGGCGCAATCAGCCCCAGCATTTT. Encoded protein: CATSRGTGRNQPQHF.

The gene calls are TRBV5-1 and TRBJ1-1, with D perhaps TRBD1 (5 bases). The germline gives CDR1 SGHRS, CDR2 YFSETQ. Trimming stripped 0 bases from V and 8 bases from J, with 11 bases between. CDR3 size: 13 residues. CDR3 amino acids: CASSLGTGAEAFF. The CDR3 DNA reads TGCGCCAGCAGCTTGGGTACAGGAGCGGAAGCTTTCTTT.

This chain joins TRBV19 and TRBJ2-7; 10 nucleotides align to TRBD2. After removal of 9 bases from V and 1 base from J, the junction contained 6 bases not matched to a gene. CDR1 is LNHDA, CDR2 SQIVND, per germline (reference sequence). The length of the CDR3 is 14 residues. The CDR3 coding sequence is TGTGCCAGCCGGACTAGCGGAAATTCCTACGAGCAGTACTTC. Residues: CASRTSGNSYEQYF.

The chain uses TRBV30 and TRBJ2-7; 9 bases align to TRBD2. The germline V gene has CDR1 GTSNPN and CDR2 SVGIG (reference sequence). This CDR3 contains 15 residues. Unmatched junction bases numbered 9, after V lost 2 bases and J lost 4 bases. CDR3 sequence (DNA): TGTGCCTGGAGTTTCGGGTCGCGGGAGGGATACGAGCAGTACTTC. Amino acids: CAWSFGSREGYEQYF.

The chain combines TRBV5-4 with TRBJ2-3, with 12 bases matching TRBD2. Per the germline V gene, CDR1 is SGHNT and CDR2 is YYREEE (reference sequence). The CDR3 has 16 amino acids. Trimming cost V 4 bases and J 3 bases; bases outside gene matches: 6. CDR3 DNA sequence: TGTGCCAGCAGCCGGGCAACTAGCGGGGGGACAGATACGCAGTATTTT. This gives the protein CASSRATSGGTDTQYF.

This clone has a single count. The CDR3 coding sequence is TGTGCCAGTAAGCAGGGAGGTGGGGCCAACGTCCTGACTTTC. This codes for CASKQGGGANVLTF. V usage is TRBV19 and J usage is TRBJ2-6; D possibly corresponds to TRBD2 (6 bases). Trimming shortened V by 7 bases and J by 3 bases, and 10 bases separated the two germline ends. Germline CDR1 LNHDA, CDR2 SQIVND (reference sequence). The CDR3 totals 14 residues.

The V call is TRBV16, the J call TRBJ1-2, with unresolved D. V lost 1 base and J lost 7, with 4 bases in between. Germline V lookup: CDR1 KGHSY, CDR2 FQNENV. CDR3 length equals 11 residues. The CDR3 DNA reads as TGTGCCAGCAGCCAATTTCGTGGCTACACCTTC. It encodes CASSQFRGYTF.

This sequence joins TRBV2 and TRBJ2-7; D possibly corresponds to TRBD2 (6 bases). Germline V gene data show CDR1 as SNHLY and CDR2 as FYNNEI. The CDR3 is made up of 14 amino acids. Trimming removed 3 bases from V and 2 bases from J, with 11 bases in between. The CDR3 sequence: CASSDGGLTYEQYF. The DNA of the CDR3 is TGTGCCAGCAGTGATGGGGGACTTACCTACGAGCAGTACTTC. The complete variable domain, with remaining parts taken from reference TRBV2 and TRBJ2-7, reads EPEVTQTPSHQVTQMGQEVILRCVPISNHLYFYWYRQILGQKVEFLVSFYNNEISEKSEIFDDQFSVERPDGSNFTLKIRSTKLEDSAMYFCASSDGGLTYEQYFGPGTRLTVT.

The chain couples TRBV4-3 to TRBJ1-5; D call uncertain. The V and J ends lost 0 bases and 3 bases respectively, with 9 bases between them. The CDR3 runs 15 residues. Germline V gene lookup returns CDR1 LGHNA and CDR2 YSLEER. CDR3 coding DNA: TGCGCCAGCAGCCAAGACGTGGCCCCCAATCAGCCCCAGCATTTT. Its translation: CASSQDVAPNQPQHF.

The J gene is TRBJ1-2, the V gene TRBV30; TRBD1 is a possible D gene (6 bases). Germline loops: CDR1 GTSNPN, CDR2 SVGIG (reference sequence). The CDR3 runs 15 residues. V lost 5 bases and J 4 bases, leaving 20 bases between the germline ends. CDR3 DNA sequence: TGTGCCTGGGCTCTACCGGGACATCTTTCCTATGGCTACACCTTC. The encoded protein is CAWALPGHLSYGYTF.

The chain employs TRBV11-3 and TRBJ1-1; D possibly corresponds to TRBD1 (5 bases). The ends were cut back, 5 bases at V and 3 bases at J, with 10 bases in the middle. This CDR3 contains 13 residues. CDR1 is SGHNT and CDR2 is YENEEA in the germline V gene. This CDR3 is CASSAEQDTEAFF. The CDR3 DNA is TGTGCCAGCAGCGCGGAACAGGACACTGAAGCTTTCTTT.

The chain joins TRBV9 to TRBJ2-3, with D maybe TRBD2 (5 bases). Trimming removed 2 bases at V and 0 bases at J, with 7 bases between. This CDR3 has 14 residues. CDR1 is SGDLS, CDR2 YYNGEE, per germline. The CDR3 loop is CASSVGGSTDTQYF. The DNA for the CDR3 is TGTGCCAGCAGCGTGGGCGGGAGCACAGATACGCAGTATTTT.

The rearrangement uses TRBV16 and TRBJ2-3; D call uncertain. The CDR3 loop spans 12 amino acids. Germline V gives CDR1 KGHSY, CDR2 FQNENV. The V and J ends lost 0 bases and 5 bases respectively, with 3 bases between them. CDR3: CASSQSRDTQYF. DNA for the CDR3: TGTGCCAGCAGCCAATCCCGAGATACGCAGTATTTT. Together with reference TRBV16 and TRBJ2-3, the CDR3 gives the full variable domain: GEEVAQTPKHLVRGEGQKAKLYCAPIKGHSYVFWYQQVLKNEFKFLISFQNENVFDETGMPKERFSAKCLPNSPCSLEIQATKLEDSAVYFCASSQSRDTQYFGPGTRLTVL.

The chain is built from TRBV4-3 and TRBJ2-1; 10 bases align to TRBD2. The germline CDR1 and CDR2 sequences are LGHNA and YSLEER. This CDR3 is built from 14 residues. The J segment lost 3 bases and the V segment lost 4 bases, leaving 0 bases of the junction unmatched. In DNA form, the CDR3 reads TGCGCCAGCAGCCCTAGCGGGAGCTACAATGAGCAGTTCTTC. Its protein product is CASSPSGSYNEQFF.

As DNA, the CDR3 is TGTGCCAGCAGCTTCGGTCCAGGGTCGAACACTGAAGCTTTCTTT. Its protein product is CASSFGPGSNTEAFF. This chain connects TRBV11-1 to TRBJ1-1; possible D gene TRBD1, 5 bases. Germline V CDR1 and CDR2: SGHAT, FQDESV (reference sequence). This CDR3 spans 15 amino acids. V was clipped by 3 bases and J by 1 base, with 12 bases between them.

V and J are TRBV28 and TRBJ1-4; D is possibly TRBD1 (5 bases). This CDR3 is 17 amino acids long. Trimming pared 5 bases from V and 2 bases from J, leaving 18 bases between. Looked up from germline, CDR1 is MDHEN and CDR2 is SYDVKM. The CDR3 DNA sequence: TGTGCCAGCAGTAGCCACCCAGGGAAGGGTACTAATGAAAAACTGTTTTTT. As protein: CASSSHPGKGTNEKLFF.

V is TRBV29-1 and J is TRBJ2-7; 10 bases map to TRBD2. Germline V gives CDR1 SQVTM, CDR2 ANQGSEA. V lost 4 bases and J lost 3; bases outside the gene matches: 12. This CDR3 has 16 amino acids. CDR3 in amino acids: CSVVRMASGSYYEQYF. In DNA form, the CDR3 reads TGCAGCGTTGTGAGGATGGCTAGCGGGAGTTACTACGAGCAGTACTTC.

J is TRBJ2-2 and V is TRBV5-1; perhaps TRBD1 as D (5 bases). Germline V CDR1 and CDR2: SGHRS, YFSETQ. V lost 1 base and J lost 7, with 14 bases in between. This CDR3 is 15 amino acids long. CDR3 protein: CASSLRQGIVGELFF. CDR3 nucleotides: TGCGCCAGCAGCTTGCGGCAGGGAATTGTCGGGGAGCTGTTTTTT. Together with reference TRBV5-1 and TRBJ2-2, the CDR3 gives the full variable domain: KAGVTQTPRYLIKTRGQQVTLSCSPISGHRSVSWYQQTPGQGLQFLFEYFSETQRNKGNFPGRFSGRQFSNSRSEMNVSTLELGDSALYLCASSLRQGIVGELFFGEGSRLTVL.

V usage is TRBV11-2 and J usage is TRBJ2-1; D gene unclear. V was shortened by 5 bases and J by 3 bases, with 20 bases between the two germline ends. Germline V lookup: CDR1 SGHAT, CDR2 FQNNGV. CDR3 length: 17 amino acids. Here the CDR3 reads CASSTDQPPGNYNEQFF. CDR3 sequence (DNA): TGTGCCAGCAGCACCGACCAGCCTCCAGGAAACTACAATGAGCAGTTCTTC.

The DNA for the CDR3 is TGCAGTGCCCGGACAGTAGGCTACACCTTC. Translation gives CSARTVGYTF. The chain recombines TRBV20-1 with TRBJ1-2, with D perhaps matching TRBD1 (6 bases). This CDR3 comprises 10 residues. Germline assignment: CDR1 DFQATT and CDR2 SNEGSKA (reference sequence). V dropped 6 bases and J dropped 8 bases, with 10 bases sitting between them.

The sample holds a few counts of this clone. The chain has TRBV4-1 and TRBJ2-7, with 9 nucleotides matching TRBD1. The CDR3 length is 15 residues. The trim removed 4 bases at V and 2 bases at J, leaving 6 bases unmatched. Germline CDR1 reads MGHRA; CDR2 reads YSYEKL. This chain's CDR3 is CASSPGQGPTYEQYF. In DNA form, the CDR3 reads TGCGCCAGCAGCCCCGGACAGGGGCCAACCTACGAGCAGTACTTC.

This clone has just one count. The chain joins TRBV6-1 to TRBJ2-1; TRBD2 aligns across 8 bases. CDR3 size: 14 residues. Looked up from germline, CDR1 is MNHNS and CDR2 is SASEGT. Losses at the gene ends were 8 bases for V and 6 bases for J; bases not matched to a gene: 9. This CDR3 is CASLRTSHLNEQFF. In DNA form, the CDR3 reads TGTGCCAGCCTCAGGACTAGCCACCTCAATGAGCAGTTCTTC.

V gene TRBV5-1 combines with J gene TRBJ2-2; TRBD2 matches 9 bases. With V trimmed by 4 bases and J by 5 bases, 6 bases remained unmatched. The CDR3 runs to 15 residues. Germline values: CDR1 SGHRS, CDR2 YFSETQ. CDR3 region: CASSPLAGRTGELFF. CDR3 in DNA: TGCGCCAGCAGCCCGCTAGCGGGAAGGACCGGGGAGCTGTTTTTT.

The chain combines TRBV19 with TRBJ2-1; TRBD2 matches 11 bases. From germline, CDR1 is LNHDA and CDR2 SQIVND (reference sequence). The CDR3 loop spans 16 amino acids. V shed 4 bases and J 8 bases; nucleotides not matched to a gene: 10. DNA of the CDR3: TGTGCCAGTAGTAACCGGCTAGCGGGAGGTGGTTATGAGCAGTTCTTC. This gives the protein CASSNRLAGGGYEQFF.

The chain combines TRBV4-1 with TRBJ2-7; TRBD1 is a possible D gene (6 bases). Germline CDR1 reads MGHRA; CDR2 reads YSYEKL. The CDR3 consists of 15 residues. Trimming shortened V by 2 bases and J by 5 bases, and 16 bases separated the two germline ends. The CDR3 bases are TGCGCCAGCAGCCAATCGCCCACAGGGTACAACGAGCAGTACTTC. Amino acid sequence: CASSQSPTGYNEQYF.

The rearrangement joins TRBV28 to TRBJ2-7; TRBD2 matches 8 bases. Unmatched junction bases numbered 17, after V lost 7 bases and J lost 9 bases. Germline V CDR1 and CDR2: MDHEN, SYDVKM. The CDR3 has 15 amino acids. For the CDR3, the DNA is TGTGCCAGCACTACCGGGACTAGTTTTCTGGTGGGGCAGTACTTC. Translation: CASTTGTSFLVGQYF.

This clone was recorded once. V usage is TRBV29-1 and J usage is TRBJ2-1; 7 positions agree with TRBD2. J lost 16 bases, V lost 1 base, and 4 bases had no gene match. The germline V gene has CDR1 SQVTM and CDR2 ANQGSEA. The CDR3 spans 10 residues. CDR3 residues: CSVEAGGGFF. The DNA of the CDR3 is TGCAGCGTTGAAGCGGGAGGAGGTTTCTTC.